This T cell receptor (beta chain) was recovered during a study of CD8+ T cells in alopecia areata. About this clone itself: Antigen specificity is unknown.

Points from the study as a whole: The treated group had a single nonresponder, limiting CD8+ expansion-response conclusions. In scalp, tofacitinib significantly decreased clonality and expanded CD8+ clones among the top 100.

Treatment reported: oral pan-JAK inhibitor, 5-10 mg twice daily. Collection of lesional scalp punch biopsies and peripheral blood was performed in alopecia areata patients. The CDR3 has 12 amino acids. V lost 4 bases to trimming and J lost 2 bases, with 3 bases between them. CDR1 and CDR2 (germline): MNHEY, SMNVEV (reference sequence). Extracted RNA was reverse transcribed into cDNA, the sequencing template. Sequencing used immunoSEQ multiplex PCR; TCRdb keeps in-frame clones, though not all of them. This table holds more than 140,000 clones, about 85% found once. The TCR sequence derives from a human donor with alopecia areata. The chain links TRBV27 to TRBJ2-4, with D uncertain. Sample: CD8+ T cells sorted from blood, taken at week 4, from a patient treated with tofacitinib. This CDR3 is CASSSPKNIQYF. CDR3 DNA sequence: TGTGCCAGCAGTTCACCCAAAAACATTCAGTACTTC.